This passage covers 18 T cell receptor beta chains from one sample sequenced in a study of blood T cell repertoires in COVID-19. Produced via immunoSEQ multiplex PCR; TCRdb's table is partial and in-frame only. The sample has 300,000 or so clones, around 80% seen once. Sequencing input: peripheral blood. The receptors shown here come from a woman between 45 and 65 years old with acute or convalescent COVID-19.

The V and J genes are TRBV7-3 and TRBJ1-1, with D perhaps matching TRBD1 (6 bases). Trimming cost V 1 base and J 5 bases, with 14 bases left between them. The CDR3 runs to 15 residues. Germline V gives CDR1 SGHTA, CDR2 FQGTGA. CDR3 DNA: TGTGCCAGCAGCTTAAGGGCAGGGGAGGGGACTGAAGCTTTCTTT. Protein: CASSLRAGEGTEAFF.

The V and J genes are TRBV6-2 or TRBV6-3 and TRBJ2-3; 12 positions agree with TRBD2. Trimming took 6 bases from V and 5 from J; bases not matched to a gene: 12. Per germline, CDR1 MNHEY and CDR2 SVGEGT. The CDR3 consists of 17 residues. The CDR3 region has the DNA TGTGCCAGCAGCCGGTCTAGCGGGAGGGGAGTGGGAGATACGCAGTATTTT. Translation: CASSRSSGRGVGDTQYF.

This chain connects TRBV29-1 to TRBJ1-1, with D uncertain. The germline V gene has CDR1 SQVTM and CDR2 ANQGSEA. V gave up 7 bases and J gave up 1 base, with 16 bases separating them. CDR3 length: 14 amino acids. CDR3 sequence: CSAPKGGKNTEAFF. The CDR3 DNA reads as TGCAGCGCCCCCAAGGGAGGAAAGAACACTGAAGCTTTCTTT.

This rearrangement joins TRBV7-2 to TRBJ1-1; D ambiguous. Trimming removed 0 bases at V and 3 bases at J, with 11 bases between. Germline V gives CDR1 SGHTA, CDR2 FQGNSA. The CDR3 totals 15 residues. CDR3 amino acids: CASSLARGVHTEAFF. The DNA for the CDR3 is TGTGCCAGCAGCTTAGCGCGGGGAGTACACACTGAAGCTTTCTTT.

The chain combines TRBV6-5 with TRBJ2-5; D is uncertain. Looked up from germline, CDR1 is MNHEY and CDR2 is SVGAGI. Trimming cost V 4 bases and J 2 bases, with 8 bases left between them. CDR3 length: 13 residues. CDR3 amino acids: CASSLTFQETQYF. Here the CDR3 DNA reads TGTGCCAGCAGTTTGACATTTCAAGAGACCCAGTACTTC.

This chain uses TRBV18 with TRBJ2-1; tentative D call: TRBD2 (5 bases). The germline CDR1 and CDR2 sequences are KGHSH and LQKENI. Deletions cut 3 bases from V and 12 bases from J, with 21 bases between. CDR3 length: 15 residues. CDR3 loop: CASSPDLVGRGGQFF. For the CDR3, the DNA is TGTGCCAGCTCACCCGACCTCGTCGGACGAGGAGGGCAGTTCTTC.

The gene calls are TRBV7-2 and TRBJ2-3; 10 bases fit TRBD1. The germline V gene encodes CDR1 SGHTA and CDR2 FQGNSA. J gave up 4 bases and V 5 bases, and 6 bases lay outside the gene matches. CDR3 length: 15 amino acids. CDR3 DNA sequence: TGTGCCAGCAGCCACCGGGACAGGGGCGCAGATACGCAGTATTTT. Residues: CASSHRDRGADTQYF.

V is TRBV27 and J is TRBJ1-6, with 11 positions matching TRBD1. Trimming cost V 6 bases and J 9 bases; bases outside gene matches: 4. The CDR3 is 14 amino acids. Germline CDR1 and CDR2: MNHEY and SMNVEV (reference sequence). DNA of the CDR3: TGTGCCAGCAGAGGGACAGGGGGTGGTTCACCCCTCCACTTT. This translates into CASRGTGGGSPLHF.

The V gene is TRBV2, the J gene TRBJ1-1; 10 nucleotides match TRBD1. The germline V gene encodes CDR1 SNHLY and CDR2 FYNNEI. V lost 7 bases and J lost 6; bases outside the gene matches: 11. The CDR3 sequence is 15 residues long. The CDR3 DNA reads TGTGCCAGCAAAAGGACAGGGGGGTTGAGGGCTGAAGCTTTCTTT. It encodes CASKRTGGLRAEAFF. Looking up the rest from reference TRBV2 and TRBJ1-1 gives the full variable domain: EPEVTQTPSHQVTQMGQEVILRCVPISNHLYFYWYRQILGQKVEFLVSFYNNEISEKSEIFDDQFSVERPDGSNFTLKIRSTKLEDSAMYFCASKRTGGLRAEAFFGQGTRLTVV.

This chain links TRBV2 with TRBJ2-3; weak D call: TRBD1 (5 bases). Trimming took 1 base from V and 6 from J, leaving 5 bases between them. Per the germline V gene, CDR1 is SNHLY and CDR2 is FYNNEI. The CDR3 is 12 amino acids. This CDR3 is CASSEEGDTQYF. The CDR3 nucleotides read TGTGCCAGCAGTGAAGAGGGGGATACGCAGTATTTT.

In DNA form, the CDR3 reads TGTGCCAGCAGCAAAGGAGCCAACAATGAGCAGTTCTTC. Its protein is CASSKGANNEQFF. The chain combines TRBV6-6 with TRBJ2-1, with D unresolved. Trimming left V 6 bases short and J 5 bases short, with 11 bases between. The length of the CDR3 is 13 residues. The germline gives CDR1 MNHNY, CDR2 SVGAGI (reference sequence).

The V and J genes are TRBV9 and TRBJ2-1, with D possibly matching TRBD2 (5 bases). Trimming cost V 0 bases and J 1 base, with 8 bases left between them. Germline lookup yields CDR1 SGDLS and CDR2 YYNGEE. The CDR3 is 15 residues long. CDR3 sequence (DNA): TGTGCCAGCAGCGTAGGACTATTATCCTACAATGAGCAGTTCTTC. It is translated as CASSVGLLSYNEQFF.

CDR3 region: CASSDTIPSGLGTQYF. CDR3 coding DNA: TGTGCCAGCAGTGATACTATCCCTAGCGGACTGGGGACCCAGTACTTC. This chain uses TRBV25-1 with TRBJ2-5, with 7 bases aligning to TRBD2. Germline V CDR1 and CDR2: MGHDK, SYGVNS. The CDR3 totals 16 residues. The trim removed 3 bases at V and 7 bases at J, leaving 14 bases unmatched. The variable domain in full, completed from reference TRBV25-1 and TRBJ2-5, reads EADIYQTPRYLVIGTGKKITLECSQTMGHDKMYWYQQDPGMELHLIHYSYGVNSTEKGDLSSESTVSRIRTEHFPLTLESARPSHTSQYLCASSDTIPSGLGTQYFGPGTRLLVL.

V gene TRBV3-1 (or the pseudogene TRBV3-2) combines with J gene TRBJ1-5, with TRBD1 as a possible D gene (5 bases). The CDR3 contains 15 residues. Germline CDR1 is LGHDT and CDR2 is YNNKEL (reference sequence). V was clipped by 4 bases and J by 6 bases, with 16 bases between them. The DNA of the CDR3 is TGTGCCAGCAGCCGCACCTCGACCCAGGGTCAGCCCCAGCATTTT. Translated: CASSRTSTQGQPQHF.

Here the CDR3 DNA reads TGTGCCAGCAGTTTGACAGGGGGGGGAGATACGCAGTATTTT. This gives the protein CASSLTGGGDTQYF. The V and J genes are TRBV27 and TRBJ2-3, with 9 bases lining up with TRBD1. The CDR3 length is 14 residues. CDR1 is MNHEY and CDR2 is SMNVEV in the germline V gene (reference sequence). Germline trimming cut 3 bases from V and 5 bases from J; bases unmatched to any gene: 3.

The chain joins TRBV7-2 to TRBJ2-1, with 8 bases lining up with TRBD2. Germline CDR1 is SGHTA and CDR2 is FQGNSA. Trimming took 2 bases from V and 6 from J; bases not matched to a gene: 3. This CDR3 region has 14 residues. This CDR3 is CASSLQRELNEQFF. The CDR3 DNA is TGTGCCAGCAGCTTACAGCGGGAGCTCAATGAGCAGTTCTTC.

This chain links TRBV29-1 with TRBJ1-1; no clear D. V was pared by 5 bases and J by 1 base, with 5 bases between. The germline CDR1 and CDR2 sequences are SQVTM and ANQGSEA. The CDR3 sequence is 11 residues long. CDR3 coding DNA: TGCAGCGTTCTACGGAACACTGAAGCTTTCTTT. Translation: CSVLRNTEAFF.

The chain has TRBV6-5 and TRBJ1-2; 7 bases align to TRBD1. This CDR3 comprises 14 residues. The V and J ends lost 2 bases and 3 bases, in that order; junction bases with no gene match: 3. Germline V gene lookup returns CDR1 MNHEY and CDR2 SVGAGI. The CDR3 coding sequence is TGTGCCAGCAGTTACGCCGGGACAGACTATGGCTACACCTTC. Its protein product is CASSYAGTDYGYTF.